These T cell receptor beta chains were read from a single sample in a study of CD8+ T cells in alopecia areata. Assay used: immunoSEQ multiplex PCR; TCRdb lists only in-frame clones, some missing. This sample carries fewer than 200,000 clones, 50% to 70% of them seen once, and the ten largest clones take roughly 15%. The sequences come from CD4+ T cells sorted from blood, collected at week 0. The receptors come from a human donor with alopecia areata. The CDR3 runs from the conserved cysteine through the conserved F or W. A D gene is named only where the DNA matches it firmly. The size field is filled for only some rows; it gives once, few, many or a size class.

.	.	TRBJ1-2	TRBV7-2	CASARSEFYGYTF	TGTGCCAGCGCCCGAAGCGAGTTCTATGGCTACACCTTC
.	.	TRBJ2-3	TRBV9	CASSTGRRGDTQYF	TGTGCCAGCAGCACCGGCAGAAGGGGTGATACGCAGTATTTT
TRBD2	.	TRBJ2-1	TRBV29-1	CSGGGNEQFF	TGCAGTGGGGGGGGTAATGAGCAGTTCTTC
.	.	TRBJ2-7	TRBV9	CASSVGGSYEQYF	TGTGCCAGCAGCGTTGGCGGTTCCTACGAGCAGTACTTC
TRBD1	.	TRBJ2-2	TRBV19	CATRGTGIAGELFF	TGTGCCACCAGGGGGACAGGGATCGCCGGGGAGCTGTTTTTT
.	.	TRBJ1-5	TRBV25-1	CATLLDGPQPQHF	TGTGCCACCCTCCTGGACGGACCTCAGCCCCAGCATTTT
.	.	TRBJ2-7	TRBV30	CAWSSGFVYEQYF	TGTGCCTGGAGTTCGGGGTTTGTCTACGAGCAGTACTTC
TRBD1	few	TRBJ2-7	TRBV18	CASTGQGGYEQYF	TGTGCCAGCACCGGACAGGGGGGTTACGAGCAGTACTTC
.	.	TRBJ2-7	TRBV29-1	CSVGEDEQYF	TGCAGCGTTGGGGAGGACGAGCAGTACTTC
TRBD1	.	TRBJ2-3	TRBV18	CASSPRDRVGNTDTQYF	TGTGCCAGCTCACCTCGGGACAGGGTCGGGAACACAGATACGCAGTATTTT
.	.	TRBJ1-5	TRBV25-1	CASSPSGSNQPQHF	TGTGCCAGCAGTCCTTCAGGAAGCAATCAGCCCCAGCATTTT
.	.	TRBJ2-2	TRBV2	CASRRGPNTGELFF	TGTGCCAGCAGGAGGGGACCGAACACCGGGGAGCTGTTTTTT
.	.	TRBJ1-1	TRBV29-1	CSVEGQLKLEAFF	TGCAGCGTTGAAGGGCAGCTAAAGCTTGAAGCTTTCTTT
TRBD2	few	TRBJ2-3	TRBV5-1	CASSAGTSGGFRDTQYF	TGCGCCAGCAGCGCTGGGACTAGCGGGGGGTTTCGAGATACGCAGTATTTT
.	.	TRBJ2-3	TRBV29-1	CSVEKGPGAADTQYF	TGCAGCGTTGAAAAGGGACCGGGGGCCGCAGATACGCAGTATTTT
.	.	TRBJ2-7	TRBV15	CATSRELEYEQYF	TGTGCCACCAGCAGAGAACTCGAGTACGAGCAGTACTTC
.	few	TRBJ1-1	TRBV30	CAWSEDFLEAFF	TGTGCCTGGAGTGAAGATTTTCTCGAAGCTTTCTTT
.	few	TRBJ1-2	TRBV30	CACHPGGYTF	TGTGCCTGTCATCCAGGTGGCTACACCTTC
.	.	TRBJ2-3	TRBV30	CARDAQTTTDTQYF	TGTGCCCGGGATGCCCAAACTACCACAGATACGCAGTATTTT
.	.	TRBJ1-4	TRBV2	CASSRDGGLEKLFF	TGTGCCAGCAGTCGGGACGGTGGACTTGAAAAACTGTTTTTT
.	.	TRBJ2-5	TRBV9	CASSVATQETQYF	TGTGCCAGCAGCGTAGCTACACAAGAGACCCAGTACTTC
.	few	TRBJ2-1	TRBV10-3	CAISESLIMKGDPYNEQFF	TGTGCCATCAGTGAGTCGTTGATTATGAAGGGGGACCCTTACAATGAGCAGTTCTTC
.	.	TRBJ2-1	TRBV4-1	CASSQDRALGEQFF	TGCGCCAGCAGCCAAGATCGGGCACTGGGAGAGCAGTTCTTC
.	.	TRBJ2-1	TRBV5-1	CASSLAVSEQFF	TGCGCCAGCAGCTTGGCCGTGAGTGAGCAGTTCTTC
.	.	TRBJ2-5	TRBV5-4	CASSGTLQETQYF	TGTGCCAGCAGCGGGACACTCCAAGAGACCCAGTACTTC
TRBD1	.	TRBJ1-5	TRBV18	CASSDTGAVQPQHF	TGTGCCAGCTCGGACACAGGGGCAGTACAGCCCCAGCATTTT
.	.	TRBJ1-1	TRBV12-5	CASGFRPDGDTEAFF	TGTGCTAGTGGCTTTCGCCCCGACGGGGACACTGAAGCTTTCTTT
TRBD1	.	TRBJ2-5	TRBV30	CAWSGTGGETQYF	TGTGCCTGGAGCGGGACAGGAGGGGAGACCCAGTACTTC
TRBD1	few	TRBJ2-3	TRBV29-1	CSVAYRGTDTQYF	TGCAGCGTAGCCTACAGGGGTACAGATACGCAGTATTTT
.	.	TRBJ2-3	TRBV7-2	CASSLPGAPTDTQYF	TGTGCCAGCAGCTTACCAGGGGCCCCAACAGATACGCAGTATTTT